Reported below is one TCR beta chain. Only in-frame clones appear in the TCRdb table, and some are missing; sequencing was by immunoSEQ multiplex PCR. The profile covers 85,000 to 130,000 clones, with 90% appearing a single time and 0.31% taken by the ten largest. The data originate from a study of OX40 agonist ivuxolimab in advanced cancers. Turning to the study itself: Patients enrolled in dose escalation were diagnosed with hepatocellular carcinoma, melanoma, renal cell or head and neck cancer.

The starting material was CD4+ or CD8+ T cells sorted from blood, obtained in a trial of the OX40 agonist ivuxolimab. The TCR originated in an adult with an advanced solid tumor such as melanoma, head and neck, liver or kidney cancer.

The CDR3 is CASSWDTYGYTF. For the CDR3, the DNA is TGTGCCAGCAGCTGGGACACCTATGGCTACACCTTC. The rearrangement links TRBV7-2 to TRBJ1-2; tentatively, D is TRBD1 (6 bases). In germline, CDR1 is SGHTA, CDR2 FQGNSA. CDR3 length: 12 residues. V was trimmed by 4 bases and J by 4 bases, leaving 7 bases between them.